These 32 T cell receptor beta chains came from one sample sequenced in a study of glioma-infiltrating T cells after dendritic cell vaccination (dated by TCRdb to 2016 to 2017). The time point tag for this specimen amounts to: after dendritic cell vaccination, including at tumor progression/relapse. Libraries came from the immunoSEQ multiplex PCR assay. In TCRdb, the immuneACCESS table is reduced to in-frame sequences with V and J assigned. These tables do not hold every clone; where another copy was compared, an unresolved V gene accounts for under half, and the others remain unexplained. Within this sample are tens of thousands of clones, with 85% of them counted one time only. Over 6.5% of the sample is in the top ten clones. The source was blood, collected after dendritic cell vaccination. These receptors originate from a human donor with glioblastoma.

The rearrangement joins TRBV4-3 to TRBJ2-7; weak D call: TRBD1 (6 bases). This CDR3 region has 15 residues. V was clipped by 0 bases and J by 1 base, with 10 bases between them. Germline V gene data show CDR1 as LGHNA and CDR2 as YSLEER. Written as DNA, the CDR3 is TGCGCCAGCAGCCAAGATACAGGGTTTTCCTACGAGCAGTACTTC. Translation: CASSQDTGFSYEQYF.

V usage is TRBV28 and J usage is TRBJ1-1; maybe TRBD1 (5 bases). V was pared by 5 bases and J by 2 bases, with 18 bases between. The germline V gene encodes CDR1 MDHEN and CDR2 SYDVKM. CDR3 length: 16 amino acids. CDR3 amino acids: CASSPPPLGGNTEAFF. CDR3 in DNA: TGTGCCAGCAGTCCGCCTCCTTTGGGGGGTAACACTGAAGCTTTCTTT.

The chain combines TRBV7-8 with TRBJ2-1, with TRBD1 identical over 7 bases. Germline assignment: CDR1 SGHVS and CDR2 FQNEAQ. V lost 1 base and J lost 8; bases outside the gene matches: 11. The CDR3 is 16 amino acids. The CDR3, as DNA: TGTGCCAGCAGCTTAGTTTCCACGACAGGGTTGGATGAGCAGTTCTTC. It yields the protein CASSLVSTTGLDEQFF.

The genes are TRBV5-4 and TRBJ1-2, with no clear D. Germline-derived CDR1 and CDR2 are SGHNT and YYREEE (reference sequence). Trimming shortened V by 1 base and J by 5 bases, and 12 bases separated the two germline ends. The CDR3 length is 14 residues. The CDR3 loop is CASSLFARRYGYTF. DNA for the CDR3: TGTGCCAGCAGCTTGTTCGCCAGAAGATATGGCTACACCTTC.

This sequence joins TRBV2 and TRBJ2-7; 10 bases align to TRBD1. Germline V gene lookup returns CDR1 SNHLY and CDR2 FYNNEI. The length of the CDR3 is 17 residues. The V gene end was trimmed by 8 bases and the J gene end by 3 bases; junction bases not matched to a gene: 16. CDR3 protein: CASLQVARDRGIYEQYF. The DNA for the CDR3 is TGTGCCAGCCTACAAGTTGCCCGGGACAGGGGTATCTACGAGCAGTACTTC.

The sample holds a few counts of this clone. In DNA form, the CDR3 reads TGTGCCAGCAGTTGGACAGGGGTGAACACAGATACGCAGTATTTT. This codes for CASSWTGVNTDTQYF. The chain recombines TRBV7-2 with TRBJ2-3, with 9 bases lining up with TRBD1. This CDR3 is 15 amino acids long. In germline, CDR1 is SGHTA, CDR2 FQGNSA. Germline trimming cut 6 bases from V and 2 bases from J; bases unmatched to any gene: 6.

The genes are TRBV6-1 and TRBJ2-7; 7 bases match TRBD1. The CDR3 covers 14 residues. Germline CDR1 MNHNS, CDR2 SASEGT. Trimming cost V 6 bases and J 3 bases; bases outside gene matches: 8. The CDR3 reads CASSAGTADYEQYF. In DNA form, the CDR3 reads TGTGCCAGCAGCGCCGGGACAGCCGACTACGAGCAGTACTTC.

The chain recombines TRBV5-1 with TRBJ1-2; D may be TRBD1 (5 bases). The CDR3 spans 16 residues. Germline V gene lookup returns CDR1 SGHRS and CDR2 YFSETQ. V dropped 1 base and J dropped 7 bases, with 20 bases sitting between them. The CDR3, as DNA: TGCGCCAGCAGCTTGATAACAGGAGCCGACCTTGGTGGCTACACCTTC. It encodes CASSLITGADLGGYTF.

V gene TRBV7-2 combines with J gene TRBJ1-2; maybe TRBD1 (6 bases). This CDR3 has 17 amino acids. Trimming stripped 3 bases from V and 4 bases from J, with 21 bases between. Germline V gene data show CDR1 as SGHTA and CDR2 as FQGNSA. The CDR3 spells CASSFNPSRGQTYGYTF. The DNA for the CDR3 is TGTGCCAGCAGCTTTAATCCGTCGAGAGGACAGACCTATGGCTACACCTTC.

This chain uses TRBV11-2 with TRBJ1-2; D is possibly TRBD1 (5 bases). The CDR3 totals 12 residues. The V gene lost 5 bases and the J gene lost 5 bases, with 9 bases spanning the gap. Germline V gene data show CDR1 as SGHAT and CDR2 as FQNNGV. In DNA form, the CDR3 reads TGTGCCAGCAGCCCGCCAGGGTATGGCTACACCTTC. It specifies CASSPPGYGYTF.

This sequence joins TRBV28 and TRBJ1-1; 7 bases line up with TRBD1. V trimming: 8 bases; J trimming: 11 bases; junction bases outside the gene matches: 14. Germline V gives CDR1 MDHEN, CDR2 SYDVKM. The CDR3 is made up of 13 amino acids. DNA for the CDR3: TGTGCCAGCCGACCCCAGGGCCAGGGGGTGGCTTTCTTT. Amino acids: CASRPQGQGVAFF. The entire variable domain, with the rest obtained from reference TRBV28 and TRBJ1-1, is as follows: DVKVTQSSRYLVKRTGEKVFLECVQDMDHENMFWYRQDPGLGLRLIYFSYDVKMKEKGDIPEGYSVSREKKERFSLILESASTNQTSMYLCASRPQGQGVAFFGQGTRLTVV.

This chain links TRBV7-9 with TRBJ1-1; TRBD1 matches 8 bases. The CDR3 spans 15 residues. In germline, CDR1 is SEHNR, CDR2 FQNEAQ (reference sequence). V lost 1 base, J lost 1 base, and 2 bases stayed unmatched. CDR3 sequence (DNA): TGTGCCAGCAGCTTAGTGGGGACAGGGAACACTGAAGCTTTCTTT. It translates to CASSLVGTGNTEAFF.

J is TRBJ2-1 and V is TRBV2, with a tentative D call TRBD2 (6 bases). Germline CDR1 SNHLY, CDR2 FYNNEI. The CDR3 is 15 residues long. Trimming cost V 0 bases and J 7 bases, with 13 bases left between them. In nucleotides, the CDR3 is TGTGCCAGCAGTGAAGCGGGAGGCCCAGCTAATGAGCAGTTCTTC. Its translation: CASSEAGGPANEQFF. Full variable domain (outside the CDR3, taken from reference TRBV2 and TRBJ2-1): EPEVTQTPSHQVTQMGQEVILRCVPISNHLYFYWYRQILGQKVEFLVSFYNNEISEKSEIFDDQFSVERPDGSNFTLKIRSTKLEDSAMYFCASSEAGGPANEQFFGPGTRLTVL.

This clone showed up just a few times. The chain carries TRBV19 and TRBJ1-1; D remains ambiguous. Germline-derived CDR1 and CDR2 are LNHDA and SQIVND (reference sequence). Trimming removed 1 base at V and 0 bases at J, with 6 bases between. The CDR3 consists of 14 residues. This CDR3 reads CASSIGRLNTEAFF. For the CDR3, the DNA is TGTGCCAGTAGTATAGGCAGGCTGAACACTGAAGCTTTCTTT.

V gene TRBV2 combines with J gene TRBJ2-7; TRBD2 agrees at 14 bases. J was trimmed by 0 bases and V by 6 bases; bases with no gene match: 7. The length of the CDR3 is 17 residues. Germline V CDR1 and CDR2: SNHLY, FYNNEI. The CDR3 DNA follows: TGTGCCAGCAGGACCGGGACTAGCGGGAGTTACTCCTACGAGCAGTACTTC. Translation: CASRTGTSGSYSYEQYF. Combining the CDR3 with reference TRBV2 and TRBJ2-7 gives the whole variable domain EPEVTQTPSHQVTQMGQEVILRCVPISNHLYFYWYRQILGQKVEFLVSFYNNEISEKSEIFDDQFSVERPDGSNFTLKIRSTKLEDSAMYFCASRTGTSGSYSYEQYFGPGTRLTVT.

This clone was seen many times. This sequence joins TRBV28 and TRBJ2-7; 11 nucleotides agree with TRBD1. This CDR3 has 14 amino acids. With V trimmed by 6 bases and J by 6 bases, 7 bases remained unmatched. Looked up from germline, CDR1 is MDHEN and CDR2 is SYDVKM. CDR3 bases: TGTGCCAGCAGCCGGGACAGGGGGGTTCGCGAGCAGTACTTC. Residues: CASSRDRGVREQYF.

This clone came up a few times. V is TRBV6-6 and J is TRBJ1-5; tentative D call: TRBD1 (5 bases). Germline CDR1 and CDR2: MNHNY and SVGAGI (reference sequence). Between the trimmed V and J ends, which lost 2 bases and 4 bases, there was a span of 15 bases. The CDR3 is 16 amino acids. The CDR3: CASSYLRGGSNQPQHF. CDR3 nucleotide sequence: TGTGCCAGCAGTTACCTTCGCGGGGGGTCAAATCAGCCCCAGCATTTT.

This clone was detected a few times. The genes are TRBV5-5 and TRBJ1-2; the D is unclear. This CDR3 spans 15 amino acids. The germline gives CDR1 SGHKS, CDR2 YYEKEE (reference sequence). V lost 0 bases to trimming and J lost 0 bases, with 9 bases between them. The CDR3 here is CASSLGESPNYGYTF. CDR3 DNA: TGTGCCAGCAGCTTGGGAGAGAGCCCTAACTATGGCTACACCTTC.

The rearrangement joins TRBV6-6 to TRBJ2-7, with TRBD1 identical over 8 bases. The germline V gene has CDR1 MNHNY and CDR2 SVGAGI (reference sequence). V lost 7 bases, J lost 4 bases, and 6 bases stayed unmatched. The CDR3 totals 13 residues. The CDR3 reads CASTPGQAYEQYF. CDR3 coding DNA: TGTGCCAGCACTCCGGGACAGGCGTACGAGCAGTACTTC.

CDR3 DNA: TGTGCCAGCAGCTGGACAAGAAGCTCACCCCTCCACTTT. This codes for CASSWTRSSPLHF. The rearrangement links TRBV27 to TRBJ1-6, with D possibly being TRBD1 (5 bases). Trimming took off 6 bases at V and 10 bases at J, with 13 bases between the two ends. CDR1 and CDR2 (germline): MNHEY, SMNVEV (reference sequence). The CDR3 contains 13 residues.

The chain has TRBV5-1 and TRBJ1-2; the D gene is possibly TRBD1 (5 bases). This CDR3 spans 16 amino acids. The V end was cut by 6 bases, the J end by 4 bases, with 22 bases between. The germline V gene encodes CDR1 SGHRS and CDR2 YFSETQ. CDR3 amino acids: CASKQGGGGSSYGYTF. Written as DNA, the CDR3 is TGCGCCAGCAAGCAGGGAGGCGGGGGGAGTAGCTATGGCTACACCTTC.

V and J are TRBV13 and TRBJ2-5; D uncertain. The last part of the DNA fits TRBJ2-7 better; the J call may be wrong. There are 12 residues in the CDR3. Germline V gene lookup returns CDR1 PRHDT and CDR2 FYEKMQ (reference sequence). The CDR3 loop reads CASSLGVTEQYF. The CDR3 coding sequence is TGTGCCAGCAGCTTAGGAGTTACCGAGCAGTACTTC.

This clone occurred a few times. The V call is TRBV7-8, the J call TRBJ2-2; 9 bases are shared with TRBD2. V dropped 1 base and J dropped 0; count of bases not matched to a gene: 3. The CDR3 has 17 amino acids. Germline V gene data show CDR1 as SGHVS and CDR2 as FQNEAQ. CDR3 loop: CASSLVGGRANTGELFF. The CDR3 DNA follows: TGTGCCAGCAGCTTAGTAGGCGGGAGGGCGAACACCGGGGAGCTGTTTTTT.

This clone turned up a few times. The CDR3 loop is CASTPQETQYF. CDR3 DNA: TGTGCCAGCACCCCACAAGAGACCCAGTACTTC. The chain has TRBV2 and TRBJ2-5; D unclear. Per the germline V gene, CDR1 is SNHLY and CDR2 is FYNNEI. Trimming took 7 bases from V and 2 from J, leaving 5 bases between them. This CDR3 spans 11 amino acids.

This clone came up a few times. CDR3 sequence reads: CASSSVNIGWVVGLRAFF. CDR3 in DNA: TGTGCCAGCAGTTCCGTAAACATCGGATGGGTTGTGGGCCTGCGAGCTTTCTTT. V gene TRBV28 combines with J gene TRBJ1-1; D not resolved. This CDR3 spans 18 amino acids. The V gene's germline CDR1 is MDHEN and CDR2 SYDVKM. The germline V and J ends were trimmed by 4 bases and 10 bases, with 31 bases remaining between them.

The chain links TRBV7-2 to TRBJ2-5, with 11 bases that match TRBD1. J lost 7 bases, V lost 5 bases, and 9 bases had no gene match. CDR1 SGHTA and CDR2 FQGNSA come from the germline V gene. The CDR3 consists of 15 residues. The CDR3 protein is CASSEGQGARVTQYF. CDR3 nucleotides: TGTGCCAGCAGCGAAGGACAGGGGGCTAGGGTGACCCAGTACTTC.

This clone was detected only once. This chain links TRBV6-5 with TRBJ2-7, with 7 bases matching TRBD1. Trimming took 5 bases from V and 3 from J; bases not matched to a gene: 7. The CDR3 is 14 amino acids. The germline V gene encodes CDR1 MNHEY and CDR2 SVGAGI. CDR3 protein: CASSTRTGGYEQYF. CDR3 bases: TGTGCCAGCAGTACCAGGACAGGAGGCTACGAGCAGTACTTC.

The chain has TRBV7-2 and TRBJ2-1; 9 bases agree with TRBD1. Trimming took 4 bases from V and 2 from J; bases not matched to a gene: 9. This CDR3 spans 17 amino acids. CDR1 and CDR2 (germline): SGHTA, FQGNSA. CDR3 residues: CASSSDRGGLTYNEQFF. DNA for the CDR3: TGTGCCAGCAGCTCGGACAGGGGCGGGCTAACCTACAATGAGCAGTTCTTC.

The chain links TRBV9 to TRBJ2-7, with 8 bases aligning to TRBD1. The germline CDR1 and CDR2 sequences are SGDLS and YYNGEE. Losses at the gene ends were 0 bases for V and 9 bases for J; bases not matched to a gene: 11. The CDR3 loop spans 15 amino acids. CDR3 bases: TGTGCCAGCAGCGTAGCTTCCTCTGGACAGGGCAGGCAGTACTTC. It specifies CASSVASSGQGRQYF.

V usage is TRBV25-1 and J usage is TRBJ1-1, with a tentative D call TRBD1 (6 bases). V shed 8 bases and J shed 2 bases, with 12 bases lying between them. The CDR3 consists of 13 residues. Germline loops: CDR1 MGHDK, CDR2 SYGVNS. CDR3 loop: CASEGHINTEAFF. The CDR3 DNA is TGTGCCAGCGAGGGACACATCAACACTGAAGCTTTCTTT. Supplemented by reference TRBV25-1 and TRBJ1-1, the full variable domain reads EADIYQTPRYLVIGTGKKITLECSQTMGHDKMYWYQQDPGMELHLIHYSYGVNSTEKGDLSSESTVSRIRTEHFPLTLESARPSHTSQYLCASEGHINTEAFFGQGTRLTVV.

The V call is TRBV9, the J call TRBJ2-5, with 16 bases that match TRBD2. This CDR3 is built from 18 residues. Germline V gene lookup returns CDR1 SGDLS and CDR2 YYNGEE. After removal of 0 bases from V and 5 bases from J, the junction contained 7 bases not matched to a gene. Here the CDR3 DNA reads TGTGCCAGCAGCGTAGGGGGACTAGCGGGAGGGCCGGGGGAGACCCAGTACTTC. Translating gives CASSVGGLAGGPGETQYF.

This clone was counted once. The conserved final phenylalanine or tryptophan is absent from the CDR3, which likely points to a read error. The chain combines TRBV6-1 with TRBJ1-1; D is uncertain. V lost 4 bases, J lost 5 bases, and 5 bases lay in between. The CDR3 loop spans 11 amino acids. CDR1 is MNHNS and CDR2 is SASEGT in the germline V gene. The CDR3 reads CASSAGTEAFL. As DNA, the CDR3 is TGTGCCAGCAGTGCCGGGACTGAAGCTTTCCTT.